A selection of T cell receptor beta chains follows, all from one sample in a study of T cells in Graves' hyperthyroidism and ophthalmopathy. In TCRdb, the multiplex PCR reads were re-called with MiXCR into one record per CDR3 protein. The sample carries some 600,000 distinct CDR3 sequences, approximately 15% recorded once. The sample comprised blood. All receptors come from a woman aged 30 to 39 with Graves' hyperthyroidism that later progressed to Graves' ophthalmopathy. CDR3s include the opening cysteine and the closing phenylalanine or tryptophan. D genes are given only for firm matches. Clone size is not always given. Where it is, it says once, few, many or a class for expanded clones.

clone_size	v_call	j_call	d_call	cdr3_nt	cdr3_aa
many	TRBV3-2	TRBJ2-1	NA	TGTGCCAGCAGCCTCTCAGGACTCCTACCTCCCAATGAGCAGTTCTTC	CASSLSGLLPPNEQFF
many	TRBV28	TRBJ1-6	NA	TGTGCCAGCAGTTTAAGCGGCCGTGTCTTTTATAATTCACCCCTCCACTTT	CASSLSGRVFYNSPLHF
few	TRBV28	TRBJ2-4	TRBD1	TGTGCCAGCACCAAACAGGGGTTTTTCATTCAGTACTTC	CASTKQGFFIQYF
many	TRBV7-2	TRBJ1-2	NA	TGTGCCAGCAGCCCCCAGCCGGGTGGCTATGGCTACACCTTC	CASSPQPGGYGYTF
NA	TRBV6-2/TRBV6-3	TRBJ2-7	NA	TGTGCCAGCAGTTTTCCCTCCACTTTCTACGAGCAGTACTTC	CASSFPSTFYEQYF
many	TRBV6-1	TRBJ2-1	NA	TGTGCCAGCAGTGAATTAGGTCCAGGTGAGCAGTTCTTC	CASSELGPGEQFF
many	TRBV29-1	TRBJ2-5	TRBD2	TGCAGCGTTGAAGTCTTTGTCATGACTAGCGGGAGCCGAGAGACCCAGTACTTC	CSVEVFVMTSGSRETQYF
NA	TRBV6-2/TRBV6-3	TRBJ2-7	TRBD2	TGTGCCAGCAACCGGGGGGAAGGTAACGAGCAGTACTTC	CASNRGEGNEQYF
many	TRBV12-3/TRBV12-4	TRBJ1-2	TRBD1	TGTGCCAGCAGTTTCGCGACAGGGAGATATGGCTACACCTTC	CASSFATGRYGYTF
many	TRBV7-9	TRBJ2-7	TRBD1	TGTGCCAGCAGCCCCGGGACAGGGGGCCCAAACTACGAGCAGTACTTC	CASSPGTGGPNYEQYF
many	TRBV28	TRBJ1-4	NA	TGTGCCAGCAGTTCCCCGACCCGTGAAAAACTGTTTTTT	CASSSPTREKLFF
few	TRBV12-3/TRBV12-4	TRBJ2-7	NA	TGTGCCAGCAGGGAACCTACTACCTACGAGCAGTACTTC	CASREPTTYEQYF
many	TRBV11-2	TRBJ1-2	NA	TGTGCCAGCAGCTTCTCGCAAGCTAACTATGGCTACACCTTC	CASSFSQANYGYTF
many	TRBV19	TRBJ1-1	NA	TGTGCCAGTAGTATCGGGGCGCGACACAGGGTAAACACTGAAGCTTTCTTT	CASSIGARHRVNTEAFF
NA	TRBV6-1	TRBJ1-1	NA	TGTGCCAGCAGGGAAAAGAACACTGAAGCTTTCTTT	CASREKNTEAFF
many	TRBV20-1	TRBJ2-1	NA	TGCAGTGCAAACTCACCAGGGCATGAGCAGTTCTTC	CSANSPGHEQFF
many	TRBV7-8	TRBJ2-1	TRBD2	TGTGCCAGCAGACCGACGTCCAGCGGGAGGGGCAATGAGCAGTTCTTC	CASRPTSSGRGNEQFF
few	TRBV30	TRBJ2-7	NA	TGTGCCTGGAGTGCCGAGTCCTACGAGCAGTACTTC	CAWSAESYEQYF
NA	TRBV2	TRBJ2-1	TRBD1	TGTGCCAGTACTTACAGGGGGCGCGATTCGGATGAGCAGTTCTTC	CASTYRGRDSDEQFF
many	TRBV11-1	TRBJ2-1	NA	TGTGCCAGCAGCTTACTCCCCAGGGGTAAGTTCAATGAGCAGTTCTTC	CASSLLPRGKFNEQFF
many	TRBV7-9	TRBJ1-1	NA	TGTGCCAGCAGCTTTCGGACGGGCATGAACACTGAAGCTTTCTTT	CASSFRTGMNTEAFF
NA	TRBV7-3	TRBJ2-2	TRBD1	TGTGCCAGCAGCCCTAAGGGGGACAGGGGCGACACCGGGGAGCTGTTTTTT	CASSPKGDRGDTGELFF
NA	TRBV5-1	TRBJ2-7	NA	TGCGCCAGCAGCTTGGAAGGGAACGAGCAGTACTTC	CASSLEGNEQYF
many	TRBV29-1	TRBJ1-4	TRBD1	TGCAGCGTTGAGGACGTTGGAGGGGGCCGGGACTTTGAAAAACTGTTTTTT	CSVEDVGGGRDFEKLFF
NA	TRBV6-5	TRBJ1-3	NA	TGTGCCGGCAGTTACTCGATAGCCCAGGCTGGAAACACCATATATTTT	CAGSYSIAQAGNTIYF
many	TRBV11-2	TRBJ2-3	NA	TGTGCCAGCAGCTTTGGCCAGGGCACAGATACGCAGTATTTT	CASSFGQGTDTQYF
NA	TRBV7-2	TRBJ2-4	NA	TGTGCCAGCAGCCCACGGGTTCAGGTAGCCAAAAACATTCAGTACTTC	CASSPRVQVAKNIQYF
NA	TRBV20-1	TRBJ2-3	TRBD1	TGCAGTGCTAGAGAAGGACAGGAGGCAGATACGCAGTATTTT	CSAREGQEADTQYF
many	TRBV6-1	TRBJ2-1	TRBD2	TGTGCCAGCAGAGGACTAGCGGGAGGCTACAATGAGCAGTTCTTC	CASRGLAGGYNEQFF
NA	TRBV18	TRBJ2-6	NA	TGTGCCAGCTCAGACTCCGCCCACTCTGGGGCCAACGTCCTGACTTTC	CASSDSAHSGANVLTF
many	TRBV18	TRBJ2-7	TRBD2	TGTGCCAGCTCACCACCGGGACTAGCTCACTACGAGCAGTACTTC	CASSPPGLAHYEQYF
few	TRBV6-1	TRBJ1-3	NA	TGTGCCAGCAGTCCCAGATACAAGGCGTTCGGAAACACCATATATTTT	CASSPRYKAFGNTIYF
many	TRBV2	TRBJ2-1	NA	TGTGCCAGCAGTGAACCCCCGCCCGAGCAGTTCTTC	CASSEPPPEQFF
NA	TRBV7-6	TRBJ2-1	TRBD2	TGTGCCAGCAGCTTTAGCGGGAACTCGGGAAATGAGCAGTTCTTC	CASSFSGNSGNEQFF
many	TRBV2	TRBJ2-7	NA	TGTGCCAGCAGTGGGGAACCTCACTACGAGCAGTACTTC	CASSGEPHYEQYF
many	TRBV7-9	TRBJ2-1	NA	TGTGCCAGCAGCCCTGAGGGTGGGGCGAGCTCCTACAATGAGCAGTTCTTC	CASSPEGGASSYNEQFF
many	TRBV7-3	TRBJ2-2	NA	TGTGCCAGCAGCTTAACTCGGCAGGGGACCGGGGAGCTGTTTTTT	CASSLTRQGTGELFF
many	TRBV19	TRBJ1-5	TRBD1	TGTGCCAGTAGTACCCGGACAGGGGGCAGCCAGCCCCAGCATTTT	CASSTRTGGSQPQHF
many	TRBV2	TRBJ2-5	NA	TGTGCCAGCCTTGGACAGCCGAAAGAGACCCAGTACTTC	CASLGQPKETQYF
many	TRBV19	TRBJ2-1	TRBD1	TGTGCCAGTAGGGTCCCGGGACAGGGGGCCTACAATGAGCAGTTCTTC	CASRVPGQGAYNEQFF
NA	TRBV7-9	TRBJ2-5	NA	TGTGCCAGCAGCGTCCTCCAAGAGACCCAGTACTTC	CASSVLQETQYF
many	TRBV28	TRBJ2-1	NA	TGTGCCAGCAGTGCCGGGGGCGCTGAGCAGTTCTTC	CASSAGGAEQFF
many	TRBV6-1	TRBJ2-1	TRBD2	TGTGCCAGCAGTGAGTTAGCGGGGGGATCCTACAATGAGCAGTTCTTC	CASSELAGGSYNEQFF
many	TRBV9	TRBJ2-5	TRBD2	TGTGCCAGCAGCGCAGGGACTACCGGTCGGGAGACCCAGTACTTC	CASSAGTTGRETQYF
many	TRBV7-2	TRBJ1-1	TRBD1	TGTGCCAGCAGCTTAGGACAGGGGTTGACCACTGAAGCTTTCTTT	CASSLGQGLTTEAFF